This TCR beta chain was retrieved from a study of CD4 T cells in relation to SARS-CoV-2 and coronaviruses. Study details: Crossreactive spike epitopes shared across donors were mapped to their HLA restriction.

General study findings and limits: Compared with monoreactive clones, crossreactive clones showed significantly weaker SARS-CoV-2 expansion. The cross-reactivity analysis covered only spike protein, not other viral proteins.

Before the COVID-19 pandemic, during about 2010-2019, CD4+ T cells were taken from unexposed donors. CD4 enrichment then naive enrichment separated naive from memory CD4+ cells. Measured with immunoSEQ multiplex PCR; TCRdb has only the in-frame clones, and not every one. The data show about 59,000 clones, with just over 85% seen just once and roughly 1.5% held by the top ten. As to this clone: The antigen is unknown.

V shed 5 bases, J shed 9 bases, and the junction held 13 bases outside the gene matches. Per the germline V gene, CDR1 is SEHNR and CDR2 is FQNEAQ (reference sequence). The CDR3 totals 15 residues. The chain joins TRBV7-9 to TRBJ1-2; 9 bases align to TRBD1. Material: memory CD4+ T cells from PBMCs. This clonotype was obtained from a human donor in good health. The CDR3 nucleotides are TGTGCCAGCAGCACCACAGGGGGCGCCCCCCTGAGCTACACCTTC. Amino acid sequence: CASSTTGGAPLSYTF.